The clone carrying this TCR beta chain came up many times. Hyperthyroidism, newly diagnosed and lasting under 2 months, affected patients aged 18 to 65. Germline V CDR1 and CDR2: MNHEY, SMNVEV (reference sequence). Trimming stripped 4 bases from V and 4 bases from J, with 13 bases between. This CDR3 region has 14 residues. The sample is drawn from a study of T cells in Graves' hyperthyroidism and ophthalmopathy. There were TCR beta CDR3 regions amplified from RNA transcripts. When the TCR CDR3 underwent first-round RT-PCR, the HTBI primer set was used. TCRdb passed the multiplex PCR reads through MiXCR, listing each CDR3 protein once. The table includes about half a million distinct CDR3 sequences, less than 25% detected once.

This sequence originates from a man between 18 and 29 years old with Graves' hyperthyroidism. Source material: blood. The rearrangement uses TRBV27 and TRBJ1-2, with D maybe TRBD1 (6 bases). CDR3 sequence reads: CASSSGGPVYGYTF. CDR3 DNA: TGTGCCAGCAGTTCGGGGGGGCCCGTCTATGGCTACACCTTC.